Below are 21 T cell receptor beta chains sequenced from a single sample in a study of blood T cell repertoires in COVID-19. Assay: immunoSEQ multiplex PCR; the TCRdb copy retains only in-frame clones and omits some. The data contain about 300,000 clones, 86% of them singletons. Sequenced sample: peripheral blood. These receptors all stem from a woman in her forties or fifties with acute or convalescent COVID-19.

V and J are TRBV18 and TRBJ1-2, with D possibly being TRBD1 (6 bases). CDR1 is KGHSH and CDR2 is LQKENI in the germline V gene. CDR3 length: 15 residues. Trimming cost V 5 bases and J 1 base, with 14 bases left between them. As DNA, the CDR3 is TGTGCCAGCTCATCGCAGGGGAGCCGTAACTATGGCTACACCTTC. Translation gives CASSSQGSRNYGYTF.

This chain joins TRBV14 and TRBJ2-1, with 14 bases aligning to TRBD2. Germline CDR1 SGHDN, CDR2 FVKESK. The CDR3 covers 16 residues. V gave up 5 bases and J gave up 9 bases; unmatched junction bases: 9. CDR3 bases: TGTGCCAGCAGCTTGACTAGCGGGAGGGCCATAGGTGAGCAGTTCTTC. The encoded protein is CASSLTSGRAIGEQFF.

The V gene is TRBV4-1, the J gene TRBJ2-2, with 12 nucleotides matching TRBD1. Per the germline V gene, CDR1 is MGHRA and CDR2 is YSYEKL. CDR3 length: 16 amino acids. Germline trimming cut 3 bases from V and 5 bases from J; bases unmatched to any gene: 4. CDR3 amino acids: CASSQGQGAVTGELFF. CDR3 in DNA: TGCGCCAGCAGCCAGGGACAGGGGGCTGTGACCGGGGAGCTGTTTTTT.

This clone was observed once. The rearrangement links TRBV3-1 (or the pseudogene TRBV3-2) to TRBJ2-2, with 9 bases identical to TRBD1. Germline assignment: CDR1 LGHDT and CDR2 YNNKEL (reference sequence). The CDR3 contains 16 residues. J gave up 5 bases and V 5 bases, and 9 bases lay outside the gene matches. The CDR3 loop is CASSYPGQGITGELFF. CDR3 DNA: TGTGCCAGCAGCTATCCGGGACAGGGTATTACCGGGGAGCTGTTTTTT.

The V call is TRBV5-6, the J call TRBJ2-1; 12 bases line up with TRBD2. The V and J ends lost 4 bases and 10 bases, in that order; junction bases with no gene match: 9. CDR1 and CDR2 from the germline V gene are SGHDT and YYEEEE. The CDR3 runs 15 residues. The CDR3 loop is CASSPRRLAGVEQFF. The CDR3 region has the DNA TGTGCCAGCAGCCCGCGAAGACTAGCGGGAGTAGAGCAGTTCTTC.

The rearrangement uses TRBV28 and TRBJ2-3; 12 bases are a match to TRBD2. Germline V gene sequence: CDR1 MDHEN, CDR2 SYDVKM. The CDR3 totals 17 residues. V lost 5 bases to trimming and J lost 2 bases; unmatched junction nucleotides: 8. The CDR3 loop reads CASSLPGLAGHTDTQYF. CDR3 DNA: TGTGCCAGCAGTCTACCGGGACTAGCGGGCCACACAGATACGCAGTATTTT.

The V gene is TRBV9, the J gene TRBJ2-7; 14 bases are shared with TRBD2. CDR3 length equals 15 residues. V was pared by 4 bases and J by 6 bases, with 6 bases of the junction left unmatched. Per the germline V gene, CDR1 is SGDLS and CDR2 is YYNGEE. CDR3 amino acids: CASSITGTSGSEQYF. DNA of the CDR3: TGTGCCAGCAGCATAACCGGGACTAGCGGGAGCGAGCAGTACTTC.

The chain uses TRBV7-2 and TRBJ2-1; 14 bases are shared with TRBD2. The CDR3 has 16 amino acids. V gave up 4 bases and J gave up 3 bases; unmatched junction bases: 2. The V gene's germline CDR1 is SGHTA and CDR2 FQGNSA. The CDR3 sequence: CASSWTSGRIYNEQFF. For the CDR3, the DNA is TGTGCCAGCAGCTGGACTAGCGGGAGGATCTACAATGAGCAGTTCTTC.

The V call is TRBV5-1, the J call TRBJ1-1; no clear D. This CDR3 has 15 amino acids. V was cut by 0 bases and J by 1 base, with 10 bases left in between. The V gene's germline CDR1 is SGHRS and CDR2 YFSETQ. This chain's CDR3 is CASSLDVGGNTEAFF. As DNA, the CDR3 is TGCGCCAGCAGCTTGGATGTAGGCGGGAACACTGAAGCTTTCTTT. The full variable domain, its missing parts supplied by reference TRBV5-1 and TRBJ1-1, is KAGVTQTPRYLIKTRGQQVTLSCSPISGHRSVSWYQQTPGQGLQFLFEYFSETQRNKGNFPGRFSGRQFSNSRSEMNVSTLELGDSALYLCASSLDVGGNTEAFFGQGTRLTVV.

This chain uses TRBV7-7 with TRBJ2-5; perhaps TRBD2 as D (5 bases). Per the germline V gene, CDR1 is SSHAT and CDR2 is FNYEAQ (reference sequence). V was shortened by 5 bases and J by 11 bases, with 18 bases between the two germline ends. The CDR3 runs 13 residues. CDR3 residues: CASSAKRRDVQYF. The CDR3 DNA sequence: TGTGCCAGCAGCGCGAAACGACGGGATGTACAGTACTTC. The full variable domain, rest sourced from reference TRBV7-7 and TRBJ2-5, is GAGVSQSPRYKVTKRGQDVTLRCDPISSHATLYWYQQALGQGPEFLTYFNYEAQPDKSGLPSDRFSAERPEGSISTLTIQRTEQRDSAMYRCASSAKRRDVQYFGPGTRLLVL.

The chain combines TRBV7-9 with TRBJ2-7, with D maybe TRBD2 (6 bases). Trimming removed 0 bases from V and 0 bases from J, with 6 bases in between. CDR1 and CDR2 (germline): SEHNR, FQNEAQ (reference sequence). This CDR3 contains 14 residues. The CDR3 protein is CASSLAEGSYEQYF. CDR3 DNA sequence: TGTGCCAGCAGCTTAGCGGAGGGCTCCTACGAGCAGTACTTC.

The V call is TRBV2, the J call TRBJ1-2; TRBD1 aligns across 9 bases. The ends lost 5 bases at V and 4 bases at J; junction bases unmatched: 11. The CDR3 covers 16 residues. Per germline, CDR1 SNHLY and CDR2 FYNNEI. CDR3 coding DNA: TGTGCCAGCAGTTCACAACAGGGGGCTAGTAGCTATGGCTACACCTTC. It translates to CASSSQQGASSYGYTF. Filled out from reference TRBV2 and TRBJ1-2, the complete variable domain reads EPEVTQTPSHQVTQMGQEVILRCVPISNHLYFYWYRQILGQKVEFLVSFYNNEISEKSEIFDDQFSVERPDGSNFTLKIRSTKLEDSAMYFCASSSQQGASSYGYTFGSGTRLTVV.

The chain employs TRBV15 and TRBJ1-1, with D perhaps TRBD1 (6 bases). Germline CDR1 and CDR2: LNHNV and YYDKDF (reference sequence). This CDR3 is 13 amino acids long. Trimming took off 4 bases at V and 3 bases at J, with 9 bases between the two ends. CDR3 DNA sequence: TGTGCCACCAGCAACAGGGTTTACACTGAAGCTTTCTTT. It codes for CATSNRVYTEAFF.

The chain carries TRBV28 and TRBJ2-1; possible D gene TRBD2, 6 bases. Germline CDR1 MDHEN, CDR2 SYDVKM. There are 14 residues in the CDR3. V was shortened by 10 bases and J by 0 bases, with 13 bases between the two germline ends. Here the CDR3 reads CAITGTGSYNEQFF. The CDR3, as DNA: TGTGCCATCACCGGGACTGGCTCCTACAATGAGCAGTTCTTC.

The chain joins TRBV29-1 to TRBJ2-5, with D maybe TRBD1 (5 bases). The CDR3 has 12 amino acids. Germline V lookup: CDR1 SQVTM, CDR2 ANQGSEA. With 5 bases removed from V and 3 bases from J, the gap between germline ends came to 10 bases. CDR3 sequence: CSVRTLEETQYF. The CDR3 DNA is TGCAGCGTTCGGACATTAGAAGAGACCCAGTACTTC.

The rearrangement links TRBV29-1 to TRBJ2-1, with 7 bases lining up with TRBD2. CDR3 length: 12 residues. The V and J ends lost 4 bases and 8 bases, in that order; junction bases with no gene match: 5. Looked up from germline, CDR1 is SQVTM and CDR2 is ANQGSEA. CDR3 coding DNA: TGCAGCGTTGTTGGCGGGAGATATGAGCAGTTCTTC. Protein product: CSVVGGRYEQFF.

This chain connects TRBV7-2 to TRBJ1-6; 7 nucleotides line up with TRBD1. Germline V gene sequence: CDR1 SGHTA, CDR2 FQGNSA. This CDR3 region has 13 residues. The J segment lost 8 bases and the V segment lost 4 bases, leaving 2 bases of the junction unmatched. The chain's CDR3 is CASSSDRDSPLHF. The CDR3 DNA reads as TGTGCCAGCAGCTCAGACAGGGATTCACCCCTCCACTTT.

This rearrangement joins TRBV4-3 to TRBJ2-5; D not certain. Germline CDR1 is LGHNA and CDR2 is YSLEER. The CDR3 extends over 17 amino acids. Trimming shortened V by 4 bases and J by 5 bases, and 23 bases separated the two germline ends. The CDR3 spells CASSLSPRVSEWETQYF. The CDR3 region has the DNA TGCGCCAGCAGCCTGAGCCCTCGGGTGTCCGAGTGGGAGACCCAGTACTTC.

V usage is TRBV7-3 and J usage is TRBJ1-2; D is ambiguous. V was cut by 1 base and J by 7 bases, with 13 bases left in between. Germline CDR1 and CDR2: SGHTA and FQGTGA. This CDR3 is built from 14 residues. The CDR3, as DNA: TGTGCCAGCAGCTTAATCGGTGGTTTGAGTGGCTACACCTTC. This translates into CASSLIGGLSGYTF. Based on the CDR3 plus reference TRBV7-3 and TRBJ1-2, the full variable domain is GAGVSQTPSNKVTEKGKYVELRCDPISGHTALYWYRQSLGQGPEFLIYFQGTGAADDSGLPNDRFFAVRPEGSVSTLKIQRTERGDSAVYLCASSLIGGLSGYTFGSGTRLTVV.

The gene calls are TRBV3-1 (or the pseudogene TRBV3-2) and TRBJ2-7; possibly TRBD2 for D (5 bases). V was trimmed by 1 base and J by 1 base, leaving 17 bases between them. Germline CDR1 and CDR2: LGHDT and YNNKEL (reference sequence). This CDR3 comprises 17 residues. In nucleotides, the CDR3 is TGTGCCAGCAGCCAAGGAGCAGGACGCCCGGGGTCCTACGAGCAGTACTTC. Protein: CASSQGAGRPGSYEQYF.

V usage is TRBV6-4 and J usage is TRBJ2-2; D gene unclear. The CDR3 loop spans 14 amino acids. Germline V gene lookup returns CDR1 MRHNA and CDR2 SNTAGT. The ends were cut back, 3 bases at V and 6 bases at J, with 11 bases in the middle. CDR3 sequence reads: CASSERKWAGELFF. The CDR3 bases are TGTGCCAGCAGTGAGAGGAAATGGGCCGGGGAGCTGTTTTTT.